This TCR beta chain was profiled in a study of human T cells and chemical hapten exposure. For the study at large: Minor volume differences among pooled libraries chiefly drove per-sample TCR yield variation.

Trimming at V came to 4 bases and at J to 7 bases, leaving 10 bases not matched to a gene. The CDR3 is made up of 17 amino acids. CDR1 and CDR2 (germline): LGHNA, YNFKEQ. MiXCR was run by TCRdb on the RACE reads, yielding one entry per CDR3 protein. Here the sample spans 300,000 to 450,000 distinct CDR3 sequences, 4.5% to 6% being singletons. General study points: Correlating positively with patch test score were the PT1 expanded TCR counts. The number of TCRs above 1 in 1000 frequency did not change after DPC sensitization.

Time point given: pre-sensitization, week 0. Treatment reported: therapeutic diphenylcyclopropenone sensitization with weekly scalp DPC. At patch-test visits, sampling came before the patch test. This clonotype was detected a few times. Antigen unknown. The sequence derives from a woman in her forties or fifties with alopecia areata. Some clones in this sample may be carry-over from other donors' samples. The V gene is TRBV4-2, the J gene TRBJ2-1; 13 bases match TRBD2. The sample consisted of whole blood, taken in connection with sensitization to the hapten diphenylcyclopropenone (DPC). The CDR3 protein is CASSPGGTSGKENEQFF. For the CDR3, the DNA is TGTGCCAGCAGCCCCGGGGGGACTAGCGGGAAAGAGAATGAGCAGTTCTTC.